Described below is a single T cell receptor beta chain sequence and its context. The table came from immunoSEQ multiplex PCR; TCRdb's copy has only in-frame clones and leaves some out. The table lists roughly 200,000 clones, approximately 80% of them singletons, with around 25% in the top ten. This sample is part of a study of blood T cell repertoires in COVID-19. V lost 2 bases and J 8 bases, leaving 12 bases between the germline ends. The CDR3 consists of 14 residues. The V gene's germline CDR1 is SEHNR and CDR2 FQNEAQ (reference sequence). This sequence originates from a man in his forties or fifties with acute or convalescent COVID-19. The chain recombines TRBV7-9 with TRBJ1-4; the D gene is possibly TRBD1 (5 bases). Sequencing used peripheral blood. CDR3 protein: CASSLQGAGEKLFF. The CDR3 nucleotides read TGTGCCAGCAGCTTACAAGGGGCGGGGGAAAAACTGTTTTTT.